A selection of T cell receptor beta chains follows, all from one sample in a study of shared clonotypes between healthy human individuals. Generated by immunoSEQ multiplex PCR, the TCRdb table keeps only in-frame clones and is missing some. The sample includes more than 1,200,000 clones, around 98.5% of them seen just once. The specimen was naive CD4+ T cells sorted from blood. These TCRs come from a man aged 25-40 years in good health. The conserved cysteine and the conserved F or W are not part of the CDR3 here.

j_gene	v_gene	CDR3aa
TRBJ2-3	TRBV9	ASSVDPAGPTDTQY
TRBJ1-5	TRBV27	ASSDVVGLGNQPQH
TRBJ1-2	TRBV7-9	ASNPKGVGNYGYT
TRBJ2-5	TRBV7-7	ASSPDRGQETQY
TRBJ2-2	TRBV11-2	ASSPGQQNTGELF
TRBJ2-2	TRBV7-3	ASSSAGVTGELF
TRBJ1-2	TRBV28	ASSLGRGRGYT
TRBJ2-7	TRBV7-6	ASSSLEGGEQY
TRBJ2-7	TRBV14	ASSQGGNLGQY
TRBJ2-7	TRBV19	ASSSPAYEQY
TRBJ2-1	TRBV11-2	ASSLASGSYNEQF
TRBJ2-3	TRBV13	ASSRRTSASTDTQY
TRBJ1-3	TRBV19	ASSSTWGSGNTIY
TRBJ2-1	TRBV6-1	ASSAGLAGPWEQF
TRBJ2-2	TRBV28	ASSLQGPTGELF
TRBJ2-7	TRBV19	ASSRTRSSYEQY
TRBJ2-5	TRBV18	ASSPVGRETQY
TRBJ2-1	TRBV18	ASSAIRTGVITYNEQF
TRBJ2-2	TRBV6-1	ASSAAWSGRPSTGELF
TRBJ2-5	TRBV7-6	ASSQPYGARGETQY
TRBJ2-7	TRBV9	ASSEVGRPYEQY
TRBJ2-7	TRBV5-1	ASSSQGAPFYEQY
TRBJ2-7	TRBV11-1	ASSLEGMRYSYEQY
TRBJ2-3	TRBV7-3	ASSRRRSGTDTQY
TRBJ1-5	TRBV2	ASSEMDRMGQPQH
TRBJ2-4	TRBV7-9	ASSSTSGGADIQY
TRBJ2-4	TRBV5-1	ASSQTGGGNIQY
TRBJ2-1	TRBV11-3	ASSRTGQSYNEQF
TRBJ2-1	TRBV7-2	ASSKTGLGGTHNEQF
TRBJ1-3	TRBV6-5	ASSYTSSGNTIY
TRBJ2-1	TRBV27	ASSLTENEQF
TRBJ1-1	TRBV5-1	ASSVQPGAMNTEAF
TRBJ2-7	TRBV15	ATSREPGPSYEQY
TRBJ2-7	TRBV11-2	ASSLGREQY
TRBJ2-1	TRBV30	AWSEGSSYNEQF
TRBJ2-2	TRBV28	ASMRGPITGELF
TRBJ2-2	TRBV6-4	ASSSLAGRTGELF
TRBJ1-4	TRBV7-9	ASSLNRVEKLF
TRBJ2-7	TRBV5-5	ASSLRFGLDGYEQY
TRBJ2-7	TRBV19	ASSSAGSGSSYEQY
TRBJ1-1	TRBV27	ASNRQGAPSEAF
TRBJ2-1	TRBV7-9	ASSLLLRNEQF